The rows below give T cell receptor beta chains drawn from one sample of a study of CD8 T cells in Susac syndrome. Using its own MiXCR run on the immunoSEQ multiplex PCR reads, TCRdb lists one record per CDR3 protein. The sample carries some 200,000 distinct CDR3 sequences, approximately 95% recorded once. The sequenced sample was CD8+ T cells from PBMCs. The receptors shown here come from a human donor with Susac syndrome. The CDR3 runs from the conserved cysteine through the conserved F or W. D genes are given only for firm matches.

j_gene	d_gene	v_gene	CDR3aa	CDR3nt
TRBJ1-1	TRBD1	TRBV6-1	CASSRQGAGTEAFF	TGTGCCAGCAGTAGACAGGGGGCCGGCACTGAAGCTTTCTTT
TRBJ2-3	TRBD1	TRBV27	CASSPGQGSTDTQYF	TGTGCCAGCAGTCCCGGACAGGGGAGCACAGATACGCAGTATTTT
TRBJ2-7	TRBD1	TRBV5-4	CASSVTGGSSYEQYF	TGTGCCAGCAGCGTTACAGGGGGCAGCTCCTACGAGCAGTACTTC
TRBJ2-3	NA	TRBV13	CASSLNAGGSLSATQYF	TGTGCCAGCAGCTTAAATGCCGGGGGTTCCCTTTCAGCTACGCAGTATTTT
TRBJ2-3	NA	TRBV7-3	CASSPVGVDGTDTQYF	TGTGCCAGCAGCCCGGTGGGGGTGGACGGTACAGATACGCAGTATTTT
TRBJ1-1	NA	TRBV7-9	CASSQRDTEAFF	TGTGCCAGCAGCCAAAGGGACACTGAAGCTTTCTTT
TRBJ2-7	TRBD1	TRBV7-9	CASSLGQGAIHEQYF	TGTGCCAGCAGCTTAGGACAGGGGGCTATTCACGAGCAGTACTTC
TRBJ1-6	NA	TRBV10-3	CAISENDSSYNSPLHF	TGTGCCATCAGTGAGAACGATAGCTCCTATAATTCACCCCTCCACTTT
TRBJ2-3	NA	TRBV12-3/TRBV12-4	CASSLFAGPTDTQYF	TGTGCCAGCAGTTTATTCGCGGGGCCCACAGATACGCAGTATTTT
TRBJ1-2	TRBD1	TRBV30	CACQTGGRWYTF	TGTGCCTGCCAGACAGGGGGCAGATGGTACACCTTC